This T cell receptor beta chain was sequenced in a study of T cell repertoires in cytomegalovirus infection. Background on the study: The study used recently identified HLA-C-restricted and well-studied HLA-B-restricted CMV epitopes. Matching HLA type, along with CMV infection, was indicated by public TCR beta signatures. Study-wide points: The cumulative frequency of public TCR beta families distinguished individuals who carried CMV together with the relevant HLA.

In the case of this clonotype: As yet, its antigen is unknown.

With 6 bases removed from V and 0 bases from J, the gap between germline ends came to 22 bases. CDR1 is MDHEN, CDR2 SYDVKM, per germline. CDR3 length: 18 residues. TCRdb called the reads again in MiXCR, with one record for every CDR3 protein. The table records 900,000 to 950,000 distinct CDR3 sequences, around 32% of them present only once. Sample: cultured CD8+ T cells from PBMCs, taken from culture after CMV antigen stimulation. This TCR was sampled from a human donor in good health (CMV status not recorded). Some clones in this sample may be carry-over from other donors' samples. J is TRBJ2-3 and V is TRBV28; D is perhaps TRBD1 or TRBD2 (5 bases each). The CDR3 DNA reads TGTGCCAGCAGCCCCGGGCCCCTAAGAGAGGGGAGCACAGATACGCAGTATTTT. It codes for CASSPGPLREGSTDTQYF.